The 20 T cell receptor beta chains listed next were all sequenced from one sample in a study of OX40 agonist ivuxolimab in advanced cancers. The protocol was immunoSEQ multiplex PCR, while the TCRdb copy is restricted to in-frame clones and leaves out a portion. The table has tens of thousands of clones, approximately 87% seen once. The sequenced sample was CD4+ or CD8+ T cells sorted from blood, obtained in a trial of the OX40 agonist ivuxolimab. These receptors were collected from an adult with an advanced solid tumor such as melanoma, head and neck, liver or kidney cancer.

The chain uses TRBV15 and TRBJ2-7; 7 nucleotides agree with TRBD1. The germline V gene has CDR1 LNHNV and CDR2 YYDKDF (reference sequence). V was clipped by 5 bases and J by 2 bases; unmatched bases: 6. CDR3 size: 14 residues. The CDR3 DNA sequence: TGTGCCACCAGCCCGGGACAGATTACCTACGAGCAGTACTTC. Residues: CATSPGQITYEQYF.

The gene calls are TRBV5-1 and TRBJ2-5, with 7 bases matching TRBD2. CDR1 SGHRS and CDR2 YFSETQ come from the germline V gene. The CDR3 contains 14 residues. Trimming took 0 bases from V and 5 from J; bases not matched to a gene: 4. CDR3 loop: CASSLEAGLETQYF. The CDR3 DNA sequence: TGCGCCAGCAGCTTGGAAGCGGGACTGGAGACCCAGTACTTC.

The J gene is TRBJ1-6, the V gene TRBV5-4, with no clear D. The CDR3 runs 16 residues. Trimming removed 0 bases from V and 2 bases from J, with 9 bases in between. CDR1 is SGHNT and CDR2 is YYREEE in the germline V gene (reference sequence). The DNA for the CDR3 is TGTGCCAGCAGCTTGGGGAATGGGGCCTATAATTCACCCCTCCACTTT. Translation: CASSLGNGAYNSPLHF. Full variable domain (outside the CDR3, taken from reference TRBV5-4 and TRBJ1-6): ETGVTQSPTHLIKTRGQQVTLRCSSQSGHNTVSWYQQALGQGPQFIFQYYREEENGRGNFPPRFSGLQFPNYSSELNVNALELDDSALYLCASSLGNGAYNSPLHFGNGTRLTVT.

The chain recombines TRBV6-1 with TRBJ1-1; 11 bases match TRBD1. V shed 5 bases and J 5 bases; nucleotides not matched to a gene: 7. Germline values: CDR1 MNHNS, CDR2 SASEGT. The CDR3 is 15 amino acids. This CDR3 reads CASSPRDRGGTEAFF. Written as DNA, the CDR3 is TGTGCCAGCAGTCCCCGGGACAGGGGGGGGACTGAAGCTTTCTTT.

V usage is TRBV11-2 and J usage is TRBJ2-1; D is undetermined. Trimming stripped 3 bases from V and 9 bases from J, with 12 bases between. Germline V gene sequence: CDR1 SGHAT, CDR2 FQNNGV. The CDR3 covers 13 residues. The CDR3 loop is CASSLSPDGEQFF. CDR3 nucleotides: TGTGCCAGCAGCTTGAGTCCCGACGGTGAGCAGTTCTTC. The whole variable domain, filled in from reference TRBV11-2 and TRBJ2-1, reads EAGVAQSPRYKIIEKRQSVAFWCNPISGHATLYWYQQILGQGPKLLIQFQNNGVVDDSQLPKDRFSAERLKGVDSTLKIQPAKLEDSAVYLCASSLSPDGEQFFGPGTRLTVL.

The CDR3 DNA follows: TGTGCCAGCGGGGAGTCCTACGAGCAGTACTTC. Protein: CASGESYEQYF. The genes are TRBV6-6 and TRBJ2-7; D is possibly TRBD2 (5 bases). The germline CDR1 and CDR2 sequences are MNHNY and SVGAGI (reference sequence). V gave up 8 bases and J gave up 1 base, with 6 bases separating them. The CDR3 extends over 11 amino acids.

The chain is built from TRBV7-3 and TRBJ1-1; 7 bases fit TRBD1. V trimming: 5 bases; J trimming: 6 bases; junction bases outside the gene matches: 9. The germline gives CDR1 SGHTA, CDR2 FQGTGA. The CDR3 contains 14 residues. The CDR3 region has the DNA TGTGCCAGCAGCACGACAGGGACCGGGGCTGAAGCTTTCTTT. It specifies CASSTTGTGAEAFF.

V usage is TRBV6-6 and J usage is TRBJ1-1; 8 positions agree with TRBD1. The CDR3 is 15 amino acids. Trimming cost V 6 bases and J 2 bases; bases outside gene matches: 8. Germline V gene lookup returns CDR1 MNHNY and CDR2 SVGAGI (reference sequence). DNA of the CDR3: TGTGCCAGCAGACTCCAGACAGGGGTAAACACTGAAGCTTTCTTT. As protein: CASRLQTGVNTEAFF.

This chain links TRBV7-2 with TRBJ1-6, with TRBD1 identical over 9 bases. Germline CDR1 is SGHTA and CDR2 is FQGNSA. V lost 4 bases and J lost 7; bases outside the gene matches: 2. The CDR3 covers 14 residues. The CDR3, as DNA: TGTGCCAGCAGCTCAGGACAGGGGAATTCACCCCTCCACTTT. Translation gives CASSSGQGNSPLHF. Combining the CDR3 with reference TRBV7-2 and TRBJ1-6 gives the whole variable domain GAGVSQSPSNKVTEKGKDVELRCDPISGHTALYWYRQSLGQGLEFLIYFQGNSAPDKSGLPSDRFSAERTGGSVSTLTIQRTQQEDSAVYLCASSSGQGNSPLHFGNGTRLTVT.

The chain joins TRBV4-3 to TRBJ2-2, with 8 positions matching TRBD2. CDR3 length: 18 residues. V gave up 0 bases and J gave up 7 bases; unmatched junction bases: 13. Germline loops: CDR1 LGHNA, CDR2 YSLEER. The CDR3 DNA reads as TGCGCCAGCAGCCAAGATAGAGCGGGGGCCGCGGACATCGGGGAGCTGTTTTTT. Translating gives CASSQDRAGAADIGELFF.

The genes are TRBV18 and TRBJ1-2; D possibly corresponds to TRBD1 (5 bases). Trimming left V 1 base short and J 0 bases short, with 9 bases between. This CDR3 comprises 15 residues. CDR1 KGHSH and CDR2 LQKENI come from the germline V gene. The CDR3 reads CASSPRQPANYGYTF. The CDR3 DNA is TGTGCCAGCTCACCACGACAGCCCGCTAACTATGGCTACACCTTC.

The rearrangement links TRBV18 to TRBJ2-5; the match to TRBD2 covers 7 bases. Germline V lookup: CDR1 KGHSH, CDR2 LQKENI. Trimming at V came to 3 bases and at J to 5 bases, leaving 6 bases not matched to a gene. This CDR3 is built from 14 residues. The DNA for the CDR3 is TGTGCCAGCTCACCGATAGCGGGTCAGGAGACCCAGTACTTC. It yields the protein CASSPIAGQETQYF.

This clone was picked up one time. V and J are TRBV11-3 and TRBJ1-1; TRBD1 agrees at 7 bases. This CDR3 region has 13 residues. The J segment lost 8 bases and the V segment lost 1 base, leaving 4 bases of the junction unmatched. CDR1 and CDR2 (germline): SGHNT, YENEEA. The CDR3 nucleotides are TGTGCCAGCAGCTTAGTTTCAGGGGGAGAAGCTTTCTTT. Translating it yields CASSLVSGGEAFF.

The chain carries TRBV23-1 and TRBJ1-5; D call uncertain. TRBV23-1 is reported as an ORF; its role is uncertain. V gave up 0 bases and J gave up 7 bases, with 16 bases separating them. The length of the CDR3 is 16 residues. The CDR3 bases are TGCGCCAGCAGTCAATCCGAAAGACGGGAAGAACAGCCCCAGCATTTT. Translating it yields CASSQSERREEQPQHF.

The chain is built from TRBV7-2 and TRBJ1-5; D not resolved. The CDR3 is 14 amino acids. The germline V gene has CDR1 SGHTA and CDR2 FQGNSA. Trimming removed 1 base at V and 5 bases at J, with 9 bases between. CDR3 bases: TGTGCCAGCAGCTTAGGGGGAATCTATCAGCCCCAGCATTTT. The encoded protein is CASSLGGIYQPQHF.

The CDR3 region is CASSPLGLAVAKNIQYF. In DNA, the CDR3 is TGTGCCAGCAGTCCCCTGGGACTAGCTGTAGCCAAAAACATTCAGTACTTC. The chain combines TRBV28 with TRBJ2-4; 9 bases are shared with TRBD2. CDR1 and CDR2 (germline): MDHEN, SYDVKM. The V gene end was trimmed by 5 bases and the J gene end by 0 bases; junction bases not matched to a gene: 8. The CDR3 extends over 17 amino acids.

The gene calls are TRBV5-6 and TRBJ1-6; a possible D gene is TRBD1 (5 bases). The CDR3 extends over 15 amino acids. Germline V gives CDR1 SGHDT, CDR2 YYEEEE. Trimming stripped 4 bases from V and 5 bases from J, with 13 bases between. CDR3 in amino acids: CASSPRDGHNSPLHF. The CDR3 DNA reads as TGTGCCAGCAGCCCTCGGGACGGCCATAATTCACCCCTCCACTTT.

The genes are TRBV28 and TRBJ2-4, with TRBD1 matching over 8 bases. V shed 5 bases, J shed 0 bases, and the junction held 15 bases outside the gene matches. There are 19 residues in the CDR3. Germline CDR1 MDHEN, CDR2 SYDVKM. DNA for the CDR3: TGTGCCAGCAGTCCTCAGGGACAGGATTCTCGGAAAGCCAAAAACATTCAGTACTTC. It yields the protein CASSPQGQDSRKAKNIQYF.

This chain links TRBV5-1 with TRBJ2-3, with D perhaps matching TRBD2 (6 bases). V lost 5 bases to trimming and J lost 0 bases, with 10 bases between them. The V gene's germline CDR1 is SGHRS and CDR2 YFSETQ. The CDR3 spans 14 residues. In nucleotides, the CDR3 is TGCGCCAGCAGGGAGGGTCCCAGCACAGATACGCAGTATTTT. The encoded protein is CASREGPSTDTQYF. The variable domain in full, completed from reference TRBV5-1 and TRBJ2-3, reads KAGVTQTPRYLIKTRGQQVTLSCSPISGHRSVSWYQQTPGQGLQFLFEYFSETQRNKGNFPGRFSGRQFSNSRSEMNVSTLELGDSALYLCASREGPSTDTQYFGPGTRLTVL.

The V and J genes are TRBV7-2 and TRBJ2-7, with D perhaps matching TRBD2 (6 bases). CDR3 length: 15 amino acids. Germline CDR1 SGHTA, CDR2 FQGNSA. Trimming pared 0 bases from V and 0 bases from J, leaving 9 bases between. The CDR3 DNA is TGTGCCAGCAGCTTAGCGGCGGGGAACTCCTACGAGCAGTACTTC. Translation: CASSLAAGNSYEQYF.